This T cell receptor beta chain originates from a study of blood T cell repertoires in COVID-19. Overall study: COVID-19 samples collected from the United States, Italy and Spain covered acute and convalescent phases. T cells, B-cell-depleted T cells, or PBMCs provided the cDNA or gDNA that served as material.

This clone was picked up one time. As handled by the study authors: Using reference gene primer amplification, nucleated cell counts were estimated. TCRdb's table, derived via immunoSEQ multiplex PCR, lists solely in-frame clones and lacks some. V, J and clone size reflect that table, while D and trimming were determined from the DNA. This table has about 43,000 clones, approximately 90% appearing once. The specimen was peripheral blood. The clonotype was recovered from a woman of 80 years or more with active COVID-19.

CDR3 sequence reads: CASAGGRYNEQFF. DNA of the CDR3: TGTGCCAGCGCAGGGGGCCGGTACAATGAGCAGTTCTTC. The J gene is TRBJ2-1, the V gene TRBV27; 8 nucleotides match TRBD1. The germline V gene encodes CDR1 MNHEY and CDR2 SMNVEV (reference sequence). The CDR3 runs to 13 residues. Losses at the gene ends were 8 bases for V and 4 bases for J; bases not matched to a gene: 4.